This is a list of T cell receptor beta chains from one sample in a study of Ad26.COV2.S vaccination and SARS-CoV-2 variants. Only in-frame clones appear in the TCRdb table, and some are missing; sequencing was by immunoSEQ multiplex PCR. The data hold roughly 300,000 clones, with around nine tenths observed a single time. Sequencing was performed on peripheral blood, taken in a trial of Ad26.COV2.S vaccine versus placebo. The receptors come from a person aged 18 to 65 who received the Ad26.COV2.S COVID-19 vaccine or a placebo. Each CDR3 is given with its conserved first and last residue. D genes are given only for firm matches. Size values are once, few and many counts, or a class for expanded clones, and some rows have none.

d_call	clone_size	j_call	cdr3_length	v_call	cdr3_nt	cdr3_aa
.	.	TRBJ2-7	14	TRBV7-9	TGTGCCAGCAGCTTTTCGGAGGACGACTACGAGCAGTACTTC	CASSFSEDDYEQYF
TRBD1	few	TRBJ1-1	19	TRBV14	TGTGCCAGCAGCCAAGATTTGTTCGGACAGGGGAGAAAGGTCGCTGAAGCTTTCTTT	CASSQDLFGQGRKVAEAFF
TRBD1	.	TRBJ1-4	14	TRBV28	TGTGCCAGCAGTCAACAGGGGATTAATGAAAAACTGTTTTTT	CASSQQGINEKLFF
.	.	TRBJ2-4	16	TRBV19	TGTGCCAGTAGTATAGACCTACTACTAGCCAAAAACATTCAGTACTTC	CASSIDLLLAKNIQYF
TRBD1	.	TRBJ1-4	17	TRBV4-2	TGTGCCAGCAGCCAAGAAGGCGGGCCCCAGGGGGTGGAAAAACTGTTTTTT	CASSQEGGPQGVEKLFF
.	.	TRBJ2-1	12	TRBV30	TGTGCCTGGAGTGTACGGGAAGGTGAGCAGTTCTTC	CAWSVREGEQFF
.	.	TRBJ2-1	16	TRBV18	TGTGCCAGCTCTCTCCCCGGACTCCAGACCTACAATGAGCAGTTCTTC	CASSLPGLQTYNEQFF
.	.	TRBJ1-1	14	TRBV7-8	TGTGCCAGCAGCTTCTTAGGGGGTTACACTGAAGCTTTCTTT	CASSFLGGYTEAFF
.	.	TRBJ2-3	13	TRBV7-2	TGTGCCAGCAGCTTAGCGAACACAGATACGCAGTATTTT	CASSLANTDTQYF
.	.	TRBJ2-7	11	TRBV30	TGTGCCTGGGGCGACAGCTACGAGCAGTACTTC	CAWGDSYEQYF
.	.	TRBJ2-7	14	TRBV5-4	TGTGCCAGCAGCTTCCAGGGGGGGCGAAGGGAGCAGTACTTC	CASSFQGGRREQYF
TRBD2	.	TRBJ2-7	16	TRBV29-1	TGCAGCGTTGAAATTGGACGGGAGGCGGGCTCCTACGAGCAGTACTTC	CSVEIGREAGSYEQYF
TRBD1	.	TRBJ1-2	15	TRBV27	TGTGCCAGCAGTTTTTACAGGGGGCTTCTATACGGCTACACCTTC	CASSFYRGLLYGYTF
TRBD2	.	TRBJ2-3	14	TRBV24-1	TGTGCCACCAGTGATTTGCGGGAGGGTGGAACGCAGTATTTT	CATSDLREGGTQYF
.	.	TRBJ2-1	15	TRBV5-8	TGTGCCAGCAGCTTGGACAGGAACGTACCCAATGAGCAGTTCTTC	CASSLDRNVPNEQFF
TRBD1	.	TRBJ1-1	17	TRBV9	TGTGCCAGCAGCGTAGGAGTGGGGACAGGGCGGAACACTGAAGCTTTCTTT	CASSVGVGTGRNTEAFF
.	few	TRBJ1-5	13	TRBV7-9	TGTGCCAGCAGCTTAGACGGGGTTCAGCCCCAGCATTTT	CASSLDGVQPQHF
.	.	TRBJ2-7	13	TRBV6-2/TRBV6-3	TGTGCCAGCAGTTGGGACCGGTCCTACGAGCAGTACTTC	CASSWDRSYEQYF
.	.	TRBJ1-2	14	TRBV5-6	TGTGCCAGCAGCTTGCGGGGGAATAACTATGGCTACACCTTC	CASSLRGNNYGYTF
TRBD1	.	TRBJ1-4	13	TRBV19	TGTGCCAGTAGTTTCAGGGGGATTGAAAAACTGTTTTTT	CASSFRGIEKLFF
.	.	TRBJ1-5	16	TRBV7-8	TGTGCCAGCAGTCCGCGACGCGAAGGCAGCAATCAGCCCCAGCATTTT	CASSPRREGSNQPQHF
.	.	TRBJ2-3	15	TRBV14	TGTGCCAGCAGCCAAGAAATGGGGCGAACAGATACGCAGTATTTT	CASSQEMGRTDTQYF
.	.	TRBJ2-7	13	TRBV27	TGTGCCAGCAGTTTAACTCCCTCCGCCGAGCAGTACTTC	CASSLTPSAEQYF
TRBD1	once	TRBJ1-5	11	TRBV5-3	TGTTCAGGGGGTTCGGATCAGCCCCAGCATTTT	CSGGSDQPQHF
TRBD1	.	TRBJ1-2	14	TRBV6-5	TGTGCCAGCAGTCGGACAGGGGGTACCTATGGCTACACCTTC	CASSRTGGTYGYTF
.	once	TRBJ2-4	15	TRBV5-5	TGTGCCAGCAGCTCCGAAGGGAAAGCCAAAAACATTCAGTACTTC	CASSSEGKAKNIQYF
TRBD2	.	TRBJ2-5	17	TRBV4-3	TGCGCCAGCAGCCAAGGCTCGCTAGCGGGTATCCAAGAGACCCAGTACTTC	CASSQGSLAGIQETQYF
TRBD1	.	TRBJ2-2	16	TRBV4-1	TGCGCCAGCAGCCATTCGGGACAGGGGAACCCCGGGGAGCTGTTTTTT	CASSHSGQGNPGELFF
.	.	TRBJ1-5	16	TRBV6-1	TGTGCCAGCAGTGAAGTTGCTCTAAATAGCAATCAGCCCCAGCATTTT	CASSEVALNSNQPQHF
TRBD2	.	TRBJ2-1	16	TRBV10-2	TGCGCCAGCAGTGAGATTGTGGCGGGGGGGAACAATGAGCAGTTCTTC	CASSEIVAGGNNEQFF
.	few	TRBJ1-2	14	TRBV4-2	TGTGCCAGCAGCCCAGAGCAGGGGAACTATGGCTACACCTTC	CASSPEQGNYGYTF
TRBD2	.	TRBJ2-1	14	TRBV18	TGTGCCAGCTCACCCAAACTAGCGGGAGGGGAGCAGTTCTTC	CASSPKLAGGEQFF
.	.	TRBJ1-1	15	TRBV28	TGTGCCAGCAGTTTATCTGCGGGGGGCGTCACTGAAGCTTTCTTT	CASSLSAGGVTEAFF
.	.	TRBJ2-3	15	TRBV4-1	TGCGCCAGCAGCCAAGATCGGGACTTCACAGATACGCAGTATTTT	CASSQDRDFTDTQYF
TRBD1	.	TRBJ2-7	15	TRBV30	TGTGCCTGGCGGGACAGGGGGCGCGGGGAATACGAGCAGTACTTC	CAWRDRGRGEYEQYF
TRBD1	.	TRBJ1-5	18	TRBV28	TGTGCCAGCAGTTCACGGGACAGGGGGGCGGTGGGCAATCAGCCCCAGCATTTT	CASSSRDRGAVGNQPQHF
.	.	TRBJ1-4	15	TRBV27	TGTGCCAGCAGTTCCGAGGGCGCGGCTGATGAAAAACTGTTTTTT	CASSSEGAADEKLFF
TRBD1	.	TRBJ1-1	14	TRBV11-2	TGTGCCAGCAGACATGACAGGGGGCCCACTGAAGCTTTCTTT	CASRHDRGPTEAFF
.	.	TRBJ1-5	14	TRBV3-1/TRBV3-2	TGTGCCAGCAGCCAAGGGGGTGGGGGGATGCCCCAGCATTTT	CASSQGGGGMPQHF
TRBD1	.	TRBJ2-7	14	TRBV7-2	TGTGCCAGCAGCCCGGGACAGGGGATCTACGAGCAGTACTTC	CASSPGQGIYEQYF
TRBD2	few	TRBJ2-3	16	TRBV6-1	TGTGCCAGCAGTGGGACTAGCGGGGGACGCACAGATACGCAGTATTTT	CASSGTSGGRTDTQYF
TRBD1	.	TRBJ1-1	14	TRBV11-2	TGTGCCAGCAGCTTCGGACAGGGGCGGACTGAAGCTTTCTTT	CASSFGQGRTEAFF
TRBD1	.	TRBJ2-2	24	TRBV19	TGTGCCAGTATCGTATATGGTGGGGCAGGGGGCGCTTATTGGCCCCAAACGAACACCGGGGAGCTGTTTTTT	CASIVYGGAGGAYWPQTNTGELFF
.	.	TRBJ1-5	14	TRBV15	TGTGCCACCAGTTCGGACAGTGGCAATCAGCCCCAGCATTTT	CATSSDSGNQPQHF
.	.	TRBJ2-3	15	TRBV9	TGTGCCAGCAGCCCGGACGGTCGAGCGGTAGATACGCAGTATTTT	CASSPDGRAVDTQYF
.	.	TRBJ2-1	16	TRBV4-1	TGCGCCAGCAGCCTAAAAGGGGACCCAGCCTACAATGAGCAGTTCTTC	CASSLKGDPAYNEQFF
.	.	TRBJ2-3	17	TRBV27	TGTGCCAGCAGGGGCCTGAGAAGTTCTTCGAGCACAGATACGCAGTATTTT	CASRGLRSSSSTDTQYF
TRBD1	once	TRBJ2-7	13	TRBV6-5	TGTGCCAGCAAACCCCCGGGACAGGGGGAGCAGTACTTC	CASKPPGQGEQYF
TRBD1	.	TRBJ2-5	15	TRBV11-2	TGTGCCAGCAGCTTAAGGGGGCTTGACGGAGAGACCCAGTACTTC	CASSLRGLDGETQYF
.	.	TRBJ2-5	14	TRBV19	TGTGCCAGTAGTGCCCATCTGGGTGCAGAGACCCAGTACTTC	CASSAHLGAETQYF
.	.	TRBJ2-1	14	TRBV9	TGTGCCAGCAGCGTAGAGGCGCCCTACAATGAGCAGTTCTTC	CASSVEAPYNEQFF
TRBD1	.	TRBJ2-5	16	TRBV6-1	TGTGCCAGCAGTGAAGCGCAGGGCAGGGGGTCGGAGACCCAGTACTTC	CASSEAQGRGSETQYF
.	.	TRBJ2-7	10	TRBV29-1	TGCAGCGTTGGTAGCAGCGAGCAGTACTTC	CSVGSSEQYF
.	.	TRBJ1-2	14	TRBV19	TGTGCCAGTAGTATGGAGGGCGTGCACTATGGCTACACCTTC	CASSMEGVHYGYTF
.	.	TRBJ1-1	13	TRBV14	TGTGCCAGCAGCCTTCCCGGGGGCATTGAAGCTTTCTTT	CASSLPGGIEAFF
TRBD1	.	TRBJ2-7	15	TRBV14	TGTGCCAGCAGCCAACTTACCGGGACAGGGGGCTTGGAGTACTTC	CASSQLTGTGGLEYF
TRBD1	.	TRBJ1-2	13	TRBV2	TGTGCCAGCAGCGACAGGGTCTACTATGGCTACACCTTC	CASSDRVYYGYTF